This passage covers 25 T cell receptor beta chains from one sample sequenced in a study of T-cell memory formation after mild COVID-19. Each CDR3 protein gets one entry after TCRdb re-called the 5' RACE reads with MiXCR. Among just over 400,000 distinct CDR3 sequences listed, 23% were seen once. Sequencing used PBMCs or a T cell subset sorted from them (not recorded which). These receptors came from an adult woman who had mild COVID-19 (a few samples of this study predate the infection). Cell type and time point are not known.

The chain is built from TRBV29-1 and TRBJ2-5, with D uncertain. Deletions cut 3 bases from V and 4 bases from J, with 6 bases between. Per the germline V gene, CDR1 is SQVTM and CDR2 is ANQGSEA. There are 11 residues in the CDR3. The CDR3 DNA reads TGCAGCGTTGAGCTGGGAGAGACCCAGTACTTC. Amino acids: CSVELGETQYF.

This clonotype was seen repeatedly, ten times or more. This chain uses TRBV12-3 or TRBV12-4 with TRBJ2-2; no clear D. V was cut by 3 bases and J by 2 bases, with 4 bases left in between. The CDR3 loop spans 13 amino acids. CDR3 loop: CASSFENTGELFF. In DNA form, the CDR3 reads TGTGCCAGCAGTTTTGAAAACACCGGGGAGCTGTTTTTT.

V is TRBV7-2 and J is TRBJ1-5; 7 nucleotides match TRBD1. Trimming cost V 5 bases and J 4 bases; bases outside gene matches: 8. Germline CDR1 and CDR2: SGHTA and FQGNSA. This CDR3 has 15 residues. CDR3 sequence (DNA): TGTGCCAGCAGCCCTATGGGACAGAGAAATCAGCCCCAGCATTTT. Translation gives CASSPMGQRNQPQHF. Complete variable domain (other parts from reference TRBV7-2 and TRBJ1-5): GAGVSQSPSNKVTEKGKDVELRCDPISGHTALYWYRQSLGQGLEFLIYFQGNSAPDKSGLPSDRFSAERTGGSVSTLTIQRTQQEDSAVYLCASSPMGQRNQPQHFGDGTRLSIL.

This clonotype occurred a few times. CDR3 protein: CASSYWTGDGELFF. CDR3 nucleotides: TGCGCCAGCAGCTATTGGACAGGGGACGGGGAGCTGTTTTTT. The chain uses TRBV5-1 and TRBJ2-2, with 9 bases lining up with TRBD1. From germline, CDR1 is SGHRS and CDR2 YFSETQ. CDR3 length: 14 amino acids. J was trimmed by 7 bases and V by 3 bases; bases with no gene match: 4.

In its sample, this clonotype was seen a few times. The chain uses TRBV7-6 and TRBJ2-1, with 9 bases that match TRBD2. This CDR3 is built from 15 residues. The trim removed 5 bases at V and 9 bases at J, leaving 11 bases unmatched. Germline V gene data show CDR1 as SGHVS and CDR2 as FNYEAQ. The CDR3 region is CASSPSGGPMSEQFF. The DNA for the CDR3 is TGTGCCAGCAGCCCGAGCGGGGGGCCGATGAGTGAGCAGTTCTTC.

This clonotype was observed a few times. The CDR3 protein is CASSPGQGEAYNEQFF. The DNA for the CDR3 is TGCGCCAGCAGCCCTGGACAGGGAGAAGCCTACAATGAGCAGTTCTTC. V usage is TRBV5-1 and J usage is TRBJ2-1; TRBD1 aligns across 8 bases. V shed 4 bases and J 2 bases; nucleotides not matched to a gene: 8. CDR1 and CDR2 from the germline V gene are SGHRS and YFSETQ. The CDR3 is 16 residues long.

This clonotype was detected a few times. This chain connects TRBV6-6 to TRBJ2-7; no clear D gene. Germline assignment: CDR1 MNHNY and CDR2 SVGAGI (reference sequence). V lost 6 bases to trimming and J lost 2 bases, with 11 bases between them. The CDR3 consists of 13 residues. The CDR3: CASSPTSPYEQYF. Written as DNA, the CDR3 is TGTGCCAGCAGCCCGACTTCCCCCTACGAGCAGTACTTC.

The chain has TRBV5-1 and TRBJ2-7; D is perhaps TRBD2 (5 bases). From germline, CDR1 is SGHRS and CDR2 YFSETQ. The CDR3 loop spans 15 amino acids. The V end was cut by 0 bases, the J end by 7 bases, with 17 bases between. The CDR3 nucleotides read TGCGCCAGCAGCTTGGGGGTCGACGGCCGAGGGGAGCAGTACTTC. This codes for CASSLGVDGRGEQYF.

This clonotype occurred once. CDR3 amino acids: CATSEAGTHYNEQFF. Written as DNA, the CDR3 is TGTGCCACCAGTGAAGCCGGAACCCACTACAATGAGCAGTTCTTC. The chain is built from TRBV24-1 and TRBJ2-1; D is uncertain. This CDR3 is built from 15 residues. Germline-derived CDR1 and CDR2 are KGHDR and SFDVKD. V was pared by 4 bases and J by 3 bases, with 12 bases between.

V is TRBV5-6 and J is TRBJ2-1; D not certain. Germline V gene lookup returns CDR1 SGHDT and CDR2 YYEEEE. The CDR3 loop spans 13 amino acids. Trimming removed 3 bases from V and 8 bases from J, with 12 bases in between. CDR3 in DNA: TGTGCCAGCAGCTCCTGGCTTTCGGATGAGCAGTTCTTC. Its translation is CASSSWLSDEQFF.

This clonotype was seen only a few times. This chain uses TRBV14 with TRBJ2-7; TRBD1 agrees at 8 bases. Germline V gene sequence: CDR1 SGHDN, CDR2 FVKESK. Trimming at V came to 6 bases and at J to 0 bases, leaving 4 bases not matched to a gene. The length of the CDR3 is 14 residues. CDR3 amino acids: CASSGTGLSYEQYF. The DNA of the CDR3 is TGTGCCAGCAGTGGGACAGGCCTCTCCTACGAGCAGTACTTC.

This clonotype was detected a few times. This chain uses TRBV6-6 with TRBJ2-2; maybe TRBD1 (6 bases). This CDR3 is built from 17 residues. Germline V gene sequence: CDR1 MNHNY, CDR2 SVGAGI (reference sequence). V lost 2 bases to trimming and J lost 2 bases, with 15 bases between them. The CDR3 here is CASSYGTGTPNTGELFF. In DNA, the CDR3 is TGTGCCAGCAGTTACGGGACGGGGACACCCAACACCGGGGAGCTGTTTTTT.

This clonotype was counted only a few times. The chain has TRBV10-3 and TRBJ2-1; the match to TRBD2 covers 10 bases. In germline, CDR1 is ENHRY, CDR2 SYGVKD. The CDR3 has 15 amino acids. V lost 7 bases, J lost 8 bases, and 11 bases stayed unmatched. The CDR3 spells CAITLGASGSDEQFF. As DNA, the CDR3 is TGTGCCATCACCCTGGGGGCTAGCGGGAGCGATGAGCAGTTCTTC.

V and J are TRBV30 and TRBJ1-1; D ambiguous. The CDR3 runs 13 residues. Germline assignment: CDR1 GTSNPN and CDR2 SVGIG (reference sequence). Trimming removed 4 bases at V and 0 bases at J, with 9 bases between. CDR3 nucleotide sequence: TGTGCCTGGAACAAGGACCTGAACACTGAAGCTTTCTTT. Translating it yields CAWNKDLNTEAFF.

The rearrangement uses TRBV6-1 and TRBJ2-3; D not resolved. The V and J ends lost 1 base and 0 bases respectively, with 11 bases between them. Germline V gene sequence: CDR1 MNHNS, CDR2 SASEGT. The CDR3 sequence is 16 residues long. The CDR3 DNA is TGTGCCAGCAGTGAAGATGTGGTTTCTAGCACAGATACGCAGTATTTT. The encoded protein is CASSEDVVSSTDTQYF.

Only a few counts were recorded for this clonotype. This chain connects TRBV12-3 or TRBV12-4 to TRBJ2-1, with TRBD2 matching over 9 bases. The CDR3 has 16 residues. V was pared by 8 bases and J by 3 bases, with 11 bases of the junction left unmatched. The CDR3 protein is CASWLAGGRGYNEQFF. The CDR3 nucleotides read TGTGCCAGCTGGCTGGCTGGCGGGAGGGGCTACAATGAGCAGTTCTTC.

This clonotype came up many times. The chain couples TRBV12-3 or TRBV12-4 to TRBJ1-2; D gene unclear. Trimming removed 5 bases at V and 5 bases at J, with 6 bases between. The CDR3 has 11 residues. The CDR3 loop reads CASSPGYGYTF. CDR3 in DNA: TGTGCCAGCAGTCCCGGATATGGCTACACCTTC.

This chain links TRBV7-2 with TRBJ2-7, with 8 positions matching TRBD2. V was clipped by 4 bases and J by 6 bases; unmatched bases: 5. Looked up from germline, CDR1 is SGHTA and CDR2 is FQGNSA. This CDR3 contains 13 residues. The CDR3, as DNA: TGTGCCAGCAGCTCTTGGACTAGCCCCGAGCAGTACTTC. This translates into CASSSWTSPEQYF.

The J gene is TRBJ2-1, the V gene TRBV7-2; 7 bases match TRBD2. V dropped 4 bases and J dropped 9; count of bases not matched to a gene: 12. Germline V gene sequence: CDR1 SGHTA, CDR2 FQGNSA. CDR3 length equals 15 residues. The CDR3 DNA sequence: TGTGCCAGCAGCTCATTAGCGGGTGCTATAGGTGAGCAGTTCTTC. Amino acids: CASSSLAGAIGEQFF.

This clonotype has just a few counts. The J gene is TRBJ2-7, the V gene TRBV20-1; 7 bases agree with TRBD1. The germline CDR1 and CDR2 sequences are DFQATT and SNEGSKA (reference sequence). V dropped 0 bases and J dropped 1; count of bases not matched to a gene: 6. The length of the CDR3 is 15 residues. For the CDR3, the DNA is TGCAGTGCTAGAGATCCTCTGGGACAGTCCTACGAGCAGTACTTC. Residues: CSARDPLGQSYEQYF.

Written as DNA, the CDR3 is TGTGCCAGCAGTGCACCAGGGGTAGGGTATGGCTACACCTTC. This translates into CASSAPGVGYGYTF. The chain couples TRBV2 to TRBJ1-2; D is possibly TRBD1 (6 bases). CDR1 SNHLY and CDR2 FYNNEI come from the germline V gene. The CDR3 is made up of 14 amino acids. Trimming removed 4 bases from V and 5 bases from J, with 14 bases in between.

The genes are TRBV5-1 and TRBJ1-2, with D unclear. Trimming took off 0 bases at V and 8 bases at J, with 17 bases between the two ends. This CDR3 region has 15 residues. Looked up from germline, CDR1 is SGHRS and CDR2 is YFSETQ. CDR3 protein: CASSLEVGVGDGYTF. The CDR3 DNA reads TGCGCCAGCAGCTTGGAGGTCGGAGTAGGAGACGGCTACACCTTC.

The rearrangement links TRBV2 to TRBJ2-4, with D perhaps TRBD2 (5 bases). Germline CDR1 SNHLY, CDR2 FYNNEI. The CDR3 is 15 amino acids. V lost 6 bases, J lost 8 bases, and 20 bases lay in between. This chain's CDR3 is CASRRAESDRDIQYF. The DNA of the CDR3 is TGTGCCAGCAGGAGGGCGGAATCTGATCGGGACATTCAGTACTTC.

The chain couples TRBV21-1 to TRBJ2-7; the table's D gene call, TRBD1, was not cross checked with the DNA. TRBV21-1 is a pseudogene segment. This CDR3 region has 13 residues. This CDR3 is CAPPGRRPYEQYF. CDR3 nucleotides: TGTGCCCCCCCCGGGCGCAGACCCTACGAGCAGTACTTC.

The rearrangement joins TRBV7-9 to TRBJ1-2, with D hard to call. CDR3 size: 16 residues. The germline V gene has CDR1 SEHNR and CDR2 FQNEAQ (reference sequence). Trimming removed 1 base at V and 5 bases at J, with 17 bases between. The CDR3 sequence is CASSLGATRPEYGYTF. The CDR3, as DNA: TGTGCCAGCAGCTTAGGGGCAACACGGCCTGAATATGGCTACACCTTC.